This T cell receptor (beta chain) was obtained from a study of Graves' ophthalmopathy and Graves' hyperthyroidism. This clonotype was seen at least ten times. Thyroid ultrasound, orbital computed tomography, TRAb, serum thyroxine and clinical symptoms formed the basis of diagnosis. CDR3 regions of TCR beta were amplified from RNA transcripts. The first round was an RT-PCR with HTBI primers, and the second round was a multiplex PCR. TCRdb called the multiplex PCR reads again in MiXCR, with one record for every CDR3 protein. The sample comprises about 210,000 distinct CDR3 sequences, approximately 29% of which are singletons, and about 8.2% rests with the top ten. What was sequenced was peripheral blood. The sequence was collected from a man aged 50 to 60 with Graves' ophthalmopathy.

The CDR3 region has the DNA TGCAGTGCCAATGCGGGACAGGGGATAAATTCACCCCTCCACTTT. Translation gives CSANAGQGINSPLHF. This rearrangement joins TRBV20-1 to TRBJ1-6; 10 positions match TRBD1. Germline V gives CDR1 DFQATT, CDR2 SNEGSKA (reference sequence). The CDR3 extends over 15 amino acids. V was clipped by 6 bases and J by 7 bases; unmatched bases: 9.